This T cell receptor (beta chain) was captured by sequencing in a study of T cell repertoires in cytomegalovirus infection (dated 2019 in TCRdb). Study-wide context: Because public TCR beta signatures pointed to carriage of CMV infection together with the matching HLA type, the HLA type of each donor mattered for the analysis. Broader findings and caveats from the paper: Carriers of CMV infection plus the relevant HLA type were discriminated by the cumulative frequency of public TCR beta family members in the study cohort and in an independent approximately 340-donor cohort. The ex vivo response was dominated by HLA-C-restricted CMV-specific TCR beta clonotypes, which also provided the single most frequent clonotype in two of eight donors.

Instrument used: Illumina HiSeq 1500. TCRdb itself trimmed the public reads at Q25 with fastp, ran MiXCR and retained productive beta chains. Entries are consolidated by CDR3 protein sequence, retaining the most common genes and DNA. Within this sample are around 530,000 distinct CDR3 sequences, with approximately 25% of them counted one time only. The ten largest clonotypes hold about 13% of the sample. Note on this clonotype: What antigen it recognizes has not been identified. No base-level quality is on record; no much larger clone is a single base apart.

This clonotype was obtained from a human donor in good health (CMV status not recorded). Some clones in this sample may be carry-over from other donors' samples. Material: PBMCs.

CDR3 protein: CASRHSAVYGYTF. The DNA reads TGTGCCAGCAGACATTCCGCTGTGTATGGCTACACCTTC. This chain is built from TRBV5-4 and TRBJ1-2; the D gene remains uncertain. The cysteine opens and the phenylalanine closes a CDR3 of 13 amino acids. Only the CDR3 part of the read is kept: 39 bases, read in frame from the first base. Relative to germline, V is 5 bases shorter and J is 5 bases shorter, with 13 bases between their ends. CDR1 and CDR2 were assigned from the germline V gene (reference sequence) as SGHNT and YYREEE.